Listed here is a single T cell receptor (beta chain). Its antigen is as yet unknown. The CDR3 sequence is 13 residues long. V lost 8 bases and J lost 5, with 15 bases in between. From germline, CDR1 is MNHNS and CDR2 SASEGT. In the PCR, 60 Vbeta and 13 Jbeta primers were used. This table comes from immunoSEQ multiplex PCR, and its TCRdb copy is limited to in-frame clones, with some not included. This table holds over 95,000 clones, around three quarters found once. The entry originates in a study of cytomegalovirus exposure and HLA in healthy donors. Study-level points and caveats: CMV serostatus was the only immune exposure information that was available. Later on, an analysis tied over 15,000 TCR beta sequences to HLA alleles at 0.05 false discovery rate.

The rearrangement links TRBV6-1 to TRBJ2-5; D may be TRBD2 (6 bases). The TCR sequence derives from a man aged 40-49 years in good health and CMV-seropositive. The sequencing input was PBMCs. The CDR3: CASGSTRRETQYF. As DNA, the CDR3 is TGTGCCAGCGGCTCGACTAGGAGGGAGACCCAGTACTTC.